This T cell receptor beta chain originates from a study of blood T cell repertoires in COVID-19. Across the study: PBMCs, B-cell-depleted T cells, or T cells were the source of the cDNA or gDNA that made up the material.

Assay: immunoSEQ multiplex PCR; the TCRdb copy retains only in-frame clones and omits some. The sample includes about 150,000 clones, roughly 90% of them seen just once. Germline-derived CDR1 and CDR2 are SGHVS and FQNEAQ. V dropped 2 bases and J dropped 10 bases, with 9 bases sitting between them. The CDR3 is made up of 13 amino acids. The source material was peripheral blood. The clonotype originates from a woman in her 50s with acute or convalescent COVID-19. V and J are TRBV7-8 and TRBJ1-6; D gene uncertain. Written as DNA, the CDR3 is TGTGCCAGCAGCTTACCGGGAGTCTCACCCCTCCACTTT. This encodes CASSLPGVSPLHF.